This TCR beta chain came from a study of cytomegalovirus exposure and HLA in healthy donors. Concerning this clone itself: The antigen is undetermined.

The study, taken as a whole, reports: Subsequent analysis found a tendency for first-cohort TCR clusters to co-occur within the roughly 130 validation repertoires. Using the classifier, cytomegalovirus status was reportedly diagnosed with high specificity and sensitivity. The investigators catalogued 180 or so TCR beta chains as cytomegalovirus-associated.

Sequencing used immunoSEQ multiplex PCR; TCRdb keeps in-frame clones, though not all of them. The data show about 57,000 clones, 90% to 95% seen once. The roughly 120-subject validation cohort, separate from the approximately 670-subject first cohort, included the donors. The sample was PBMCs. This clonotype was obtained from a woman between 18 and 30 years old in good health and CMV-seronegative.

The CDR3 spells CASSRQGLGNTIYF. CDR3 bases: TGTGCCAGCAGTAGACAGGGTCTCGGAAACACCATATATTTT. The chain carries TRBV11-3 and TRBJ1-3; TRBD1 agrees at 7 bases. Germline values: CDR1 SGHNT, CDR2 YENEEA. Trimming at V came to 6 bases and at J to 4 bases, leaving 6 bases not matched to a gene. This CDR3 has 14 residues.